This T cell receptor beta chain was captured in a study of blood T cell repertoires in COVID-19. Study background: Collection of acute and convalescent COVID-19 samples took place in the United States, Italy and Spain. Sample material is recorded as cDNA or gDNA derived from T cells, B-cell-depleted T cells, or PBMCs.

Under the authors' procedure: The assay estimated nucleated cells by amplifying reference gene primers. Libraries were prepared by immunoSEQ multiplex PCR; TCRdb keeps only in-frame clonotypes and omits some of them. The V and J calls and the clone size are those of that table, but D and trimming were determined from the DNA. Among roughly 95,000 clones, about 86% were seen once, and the ten largest hold about 4.3%. The CDR3 is 15 residues long. Germline loops: CDR1 SNHLY, CDR2 FYNNEI. Trimming at V came to 6 bases and at J to 7 bases, leaving 5 bases not matched to a gene. The receptor was derived from a man aged 55 to 70 with acute or convalescent COVID-19. The sequenced sample consisted of peripheral blood. The V and J genes are TRBV2 and TRBJ2-1; 14 bases align to TRBD2. The CDR3 DNA reads as TGTGCCAGCAGAGCGACTAGCGGGGGGGATAATGAGCAGTTCTTC. Its translation is CASRATSGGDNEQFF.